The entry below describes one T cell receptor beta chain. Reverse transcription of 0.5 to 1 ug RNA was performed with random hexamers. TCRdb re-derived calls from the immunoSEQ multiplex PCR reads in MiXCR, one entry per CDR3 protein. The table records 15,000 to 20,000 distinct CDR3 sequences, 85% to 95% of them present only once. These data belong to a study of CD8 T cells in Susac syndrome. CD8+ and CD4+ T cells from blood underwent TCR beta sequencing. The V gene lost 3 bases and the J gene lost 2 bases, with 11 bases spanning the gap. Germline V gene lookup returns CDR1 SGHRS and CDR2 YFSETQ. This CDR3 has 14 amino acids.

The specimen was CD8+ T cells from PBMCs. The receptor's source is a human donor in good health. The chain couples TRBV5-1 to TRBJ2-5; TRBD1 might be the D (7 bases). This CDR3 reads CASSWGDSQETQYF. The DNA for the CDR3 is TGCGCCAGCAGCTGGGGGGACAGTCAAGAGACCCAGTACTTC.